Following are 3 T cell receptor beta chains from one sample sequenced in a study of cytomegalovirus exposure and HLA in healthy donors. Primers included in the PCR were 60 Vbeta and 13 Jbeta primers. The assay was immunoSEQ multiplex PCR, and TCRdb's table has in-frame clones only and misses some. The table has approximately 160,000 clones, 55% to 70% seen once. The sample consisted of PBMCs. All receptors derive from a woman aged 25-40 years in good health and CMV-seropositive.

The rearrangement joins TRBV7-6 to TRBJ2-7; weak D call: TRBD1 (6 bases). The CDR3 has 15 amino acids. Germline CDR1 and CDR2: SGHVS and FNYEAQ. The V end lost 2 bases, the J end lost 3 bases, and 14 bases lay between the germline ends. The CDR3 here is CASSLRFGTNYEQYF. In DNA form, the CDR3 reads TGTGCCAGCAGCTTACGATTTGGGACAAACTACGAGCAGTACTTC.

The CDR3, as DNA: TGTGCCAGCCGTGCGGGTGTGGTCAATGAGCAGTTCTTC. It specifies CASRAGVVNEQFF. This sequence joins TRBV7-2 and TRBJ2-1; D might be TRBD2 (5 bases). Looked up from germline, CDR1 is SGHTA and CDR2 is FQGNSA. This CDR3 comprises 13 residues. V was cut by 8 bases and J by 6 bases, with 14 bases left in between.

CDR3 coding DNA: TGCGCCAGCAGCTTCCTAAAGCCGGACAGGGGTCGGAGGCTTTACGAAAAACTGTTTTTT. This codes for CASSFLKPDRGRRLYEKLFF. The J gene is TRBJ1-4, the V gene TRBV5-1; 9 nucleotides align to TRBD1. Germline V lookup: CDR1 SGHRS, CDR2 YFSETQ. The V and J ends lost 2 bases and 8 bases, in that order; junction bases with no gene match: 22. The CDR3 loop spans 20 amino acids.